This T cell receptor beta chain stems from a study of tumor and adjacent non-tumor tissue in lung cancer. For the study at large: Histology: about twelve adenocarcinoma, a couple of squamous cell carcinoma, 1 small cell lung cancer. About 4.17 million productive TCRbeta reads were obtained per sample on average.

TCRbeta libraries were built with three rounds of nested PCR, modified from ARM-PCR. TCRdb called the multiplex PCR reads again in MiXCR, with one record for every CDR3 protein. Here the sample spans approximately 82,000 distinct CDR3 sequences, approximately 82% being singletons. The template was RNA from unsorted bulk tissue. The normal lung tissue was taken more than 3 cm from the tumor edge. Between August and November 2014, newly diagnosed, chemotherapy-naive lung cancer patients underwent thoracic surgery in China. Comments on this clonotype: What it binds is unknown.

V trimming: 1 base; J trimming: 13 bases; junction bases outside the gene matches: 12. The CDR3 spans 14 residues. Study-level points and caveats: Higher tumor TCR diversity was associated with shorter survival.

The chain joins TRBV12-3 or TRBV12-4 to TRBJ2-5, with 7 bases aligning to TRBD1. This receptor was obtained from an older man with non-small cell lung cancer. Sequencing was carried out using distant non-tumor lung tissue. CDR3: CASSLGQWTGEAYF. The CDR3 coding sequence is TGTGCCAGCAGTTTAGGCCAATGGACAGGCGAAGCGTACTTC.